Described below is a single T cell receptor beta chain sequence and its context. This entry belongs to a study of cytomegalovirus exposure and HLA in healthy donors. Both 60 Vbeta primers and 13 Jbeta primers went into the PCR. Assay used: immunoSEQ multiplex PCR; TCRdb lists only in-frame clones, some missing. The sample shows 150,000 to 200,000 clones, roughly 80% of them seen only once. This sequence was found in a woman between 45 and 65 years old in good health and CMV-seronegative. Sequencing was performed on PBMCs.

As DNA, the CDR3 is TGTGCCTGGAGTCGTACATCGGGGATCAATGAAAAACTGTTTTTT. Its translation: CAWSRTSGINEKLFF. The V and J genes are TRBV30 and TRBJ1-4, with no clear D. Germline V gene sequence: CDR1 GTSNPN, CDR2 SVGIG (reference sequence). V was cut by 2 bases and J by 5 bases, with 15 bases left in between. The CDR3 spans 15 residues.